This TCR beta chain came from a study of human T cells and chemical hapten exposure. About the study: Each patient's scalp received weekly diphenylcyclopropenone throughout the approximately 23-week study.

From germline, CDR1 is SGHVS and CDR2 FNYEAQ. Deletions cut 5 bases from V and 4 bases from J, with 18 bases between. This CDR3 comprises 15 residues. Time point given: patch test 3, about 24 weeks after DPC sensitization. Documented treatment: therapeutic diphenylcyclopropenone sensitization with weekly scalp DPC. TCRdb reanalysed the RACE reads using MiXCR and keeps one entry per CDR3 protein. The sample yields about 76,000 distinct CDR3 sequences, 10% to 15% seen once. This clonotype was seen many times. The sample consisted of whole blood, taken in connection with sensitization to the hapten diphenylcyclopropenone (DPC). This sequence was found in a woman aged 45-65 years with alopecia areata. Some clones in this sample may be carry-over from other donors' samples. This rearrangement joins TRBV7-6 to TRBJ2-7; D may be TRBD1 (6 bases). CDR3 amino acids: CASSPEPGQLYEQYF. For the CDR3, the DNA is TGTGCCAGCAGCCCCGAACCGGGACAACTTTACGAGCAGTACTTC. Together with reference TRBV7-6 and TRBJ2-7, the CDR3 gives the full variable domain: GAGVSQSPRYKVTKRGQDVALRCDPISGHVSLYWYRQALGQGPEFLTYFNYEAQQDKSGLPNDRFSAERPEGSISTLTIQRTEQRDSAMYRCASSPEPGQLYEQYFGPGTRLTVT.